This T cell receptor (beta chain) stems from a study of cytomegalovirus exposure and HLA in healthy donors. Regarding the study as a whole: For most TCR sequences rarity was the rule, although some public TCRs occurred in many donors. According to reports, the classifier identified cytomegalovirus status with high specificity and sensitivity.

In regard to this clone: Its antigen is currently unknown.

Method: immunoSEQ multiplex PCR; TCRdb's copy keeps in-frame clones and lacks some. In the table there are about 400,000 clones, 86% of which are singletons. The germline V gene has CDR1 KGHSH and CDR2 LQKENI. The CDR3 length is 15 residues. V lost 3 bases and J 1 base, leaving 9 bases between the germline ends. Sample: PBMCs. The TCR originated in a woman aged 18-29 years in good health and CMV-seronegative. This chain connects TRBV18 to TRBJ1-4; no firm D call. The CDR3 DNA follows: TGTGCCAGCTCACCTCCGACAATAACTAATGAAAAACTGTTTTTT. It translates to CASSPPTITNEKLFF.